The text below deals with one T cell receptor (beta chain). Its antigen is unidentified. These data come from a study of T cell repertoires in cytomegalovirus infection. Study-level background: CMV epitopes used comprised recently identified HLA-C-restricted ones and well-studied HLA-B-restricted ones. It was the public TCR beta signatures that indicated both CMV infection and matching HLA type.

Deletions cut 0 bases from V and 1 base from J, with 6 bases between. The CDR3 runs 15 residues. Germline V gene data show CDR1 as LGHNT and CDR2 as FRNRAP. Each CDR3 protein gets one entry after TCRdb re-called the reads with MiXCR. This table holds about 570,000 distinct CDR3 sequences, approximately 40% found once. Regarding the study as a whole: HLA-C-restricted CMV clonotypes gave the most frequent clonotype in two of eight donors.

The TCR was taken from a human donor in good health (CMV status not recorded). Some clones in this sample may be carry-over from other donors' samples. The input for sequencing was cultured PBMCs, taken from culture after CMV antigen stimulation. The chain uses TRBV12-5 and TRBJ1-4; possibly TRBD1 for D (5 bases). The chain's CDR3 is CASGLVQGTNEKLFF. The DNA for the CDR3 is TGTGCTAGTGGTTTGGTCCAGGGAACTAATGAAAAACTGTTTTTT.